This T cell receptor beta chain was recorded in a study of blood T cells in healthy people across ages. Findings of the study overall: Percentage of naive T cells showed a strong correlation with TCR beta diversity.

CDR3 length equals 15 residues. Trimming took 5 bases from V and 1 from J, leaving 15 bases between them. CDR1 is SGHRS, CDR2 YFSETQ, per germline. A second PCR of roughly 6 to 12 cycles used a sample-barcoded 5' primer and a J-beta primer mix. TCRdb re-derived calls from the 5' RACE reads in MiXCR, one entry per CDR3 protein. The table records around 1,500,000 distinct CDR3 sequences, approximately 42% of them present only once. Points on this clonotype: The target antigen is unknown.

Specimen: blood. The sequence was collected from a woman between 18 and 29 years old in good health. This chain uses TRBV5-1 with TRBJ2-5; TRBD2 might be the D (5 bases). The CDR3 protein is CASRLGSWSQETQYF. CDR3 DNA: TGCGCCAGCAGATTAGGGAGTTGGTCCCAAGAGACCCAGTACTTC.